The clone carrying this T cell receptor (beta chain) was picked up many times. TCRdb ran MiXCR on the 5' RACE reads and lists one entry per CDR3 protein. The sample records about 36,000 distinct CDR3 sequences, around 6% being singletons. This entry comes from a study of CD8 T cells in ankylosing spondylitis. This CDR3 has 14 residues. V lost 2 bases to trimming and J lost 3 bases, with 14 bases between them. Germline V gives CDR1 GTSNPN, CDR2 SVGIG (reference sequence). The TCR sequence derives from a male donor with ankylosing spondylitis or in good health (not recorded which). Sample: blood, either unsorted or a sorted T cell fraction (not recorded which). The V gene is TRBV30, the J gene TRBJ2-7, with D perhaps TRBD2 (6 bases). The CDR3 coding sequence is TGTGCCTGGAGTCGGGGACTTCTGGGCTACGAGCAGTACTTC. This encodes CAWSRGLLGYEQYF.